The entry below describes one T cell receptor beta chain. Its specificity is unknown. The sample originates from a study of cytomegalovirus exposure and HLA in healthy donors. Study-wide results and caveats: Cytomegalovirus status was reportedly diagnosed by the classifier with high sensitivity and specificity.

The PCR made use of 60 Vbeta and 13 Jbeta primers. Data came from immunoSEQ multiplex PCR; TCRdb stores just in-frame clones and leaves some out. The sample shows over 70,000 clones, roughly 80% of them seen only once. The donors comprised healthy bone marrow donors. CDR1 is LNHDA, CDR2 SQIVND, per germline (reference sequence). The CDR3 loop spans 14 amino acids. V shed 10 bases and J 4 bases; nucleotides not matched to a gene: 11. The sequence was collected from a male donor in good health and CMV-seronegative. The genes are TRBV19 and TRBJ1-1, with 8 bases matching TRBD1. The sample taken for sequencing was PBMCs. DNA for the CDR3: TGTGCCACCTACCCCAGGGGGCAGAGCACTGAAGCTTTCTTT. It yields the protein CATYPRGQSTEAFF.